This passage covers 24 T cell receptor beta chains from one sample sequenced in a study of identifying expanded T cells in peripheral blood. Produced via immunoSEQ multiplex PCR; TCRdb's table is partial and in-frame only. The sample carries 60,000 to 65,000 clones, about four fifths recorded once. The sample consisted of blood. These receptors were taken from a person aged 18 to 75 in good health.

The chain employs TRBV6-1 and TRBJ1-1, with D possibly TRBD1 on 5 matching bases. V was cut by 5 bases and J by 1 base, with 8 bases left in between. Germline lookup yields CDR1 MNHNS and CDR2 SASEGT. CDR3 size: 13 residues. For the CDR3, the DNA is TGTGCCAGCAGTCTAGGGGAGAACACTGAAGCTTTCTTT. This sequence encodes CASSLGENTEAFF.

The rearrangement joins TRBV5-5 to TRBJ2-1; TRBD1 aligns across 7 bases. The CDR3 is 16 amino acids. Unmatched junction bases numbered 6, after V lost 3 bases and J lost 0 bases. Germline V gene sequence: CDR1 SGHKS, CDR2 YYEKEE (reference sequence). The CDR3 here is CASSWTGSSSYNEQFF. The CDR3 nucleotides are TGTGCCAGCAGCTGGACAGGATCTAGCTCCTACAATGAGCAGTTCTTC.

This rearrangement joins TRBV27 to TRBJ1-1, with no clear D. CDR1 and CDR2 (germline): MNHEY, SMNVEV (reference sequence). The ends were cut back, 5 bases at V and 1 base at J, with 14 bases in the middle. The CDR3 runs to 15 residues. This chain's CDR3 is CASSPRRARNTEAFF. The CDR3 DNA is TGTGCCAGCAGTCCCCGGAGGGCGCGGAACACTGAAGCTTTCTTT.

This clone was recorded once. CDR3 in amino acids: CAIRRAENTEAFF. The CDR3 coding sequence is TGTGCCATCAGGAGGGCCGAGAACACTGAAGCTTTCTTT. The chain links TRBV10-3 to TRBJ1-1, with D uncertain. CDR3 size: 13 residues. Germline V gives CDR1 ENHRY, CDR2 SYGVKD. V lost 6 bases and J lost 1, with 9 bases in between.

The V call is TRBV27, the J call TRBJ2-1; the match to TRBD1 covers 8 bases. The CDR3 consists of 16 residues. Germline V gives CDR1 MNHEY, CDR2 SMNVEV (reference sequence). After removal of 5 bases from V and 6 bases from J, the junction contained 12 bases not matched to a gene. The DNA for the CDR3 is TGTGCCAGCAGTAAAATCGTCGGACAGGGTCGCAATGAGCAGTTCTTC. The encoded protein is CASSKIVGQGRNEQFF.

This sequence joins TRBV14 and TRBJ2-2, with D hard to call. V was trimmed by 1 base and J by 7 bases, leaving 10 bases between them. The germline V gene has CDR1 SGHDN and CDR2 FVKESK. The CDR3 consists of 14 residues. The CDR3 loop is CASSQVVLGGELFF. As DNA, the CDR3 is TGTGCCAGCAGCCAAGTAGTCTTGGGCGGGGAGCTGTTTTTT. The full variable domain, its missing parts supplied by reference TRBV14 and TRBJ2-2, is EAGVTQFPSHSVIEKGQTVTLRCDPISGHDNLYWYRRVMGKEIKFLLHFVKESKQDESGMPNNRFLAERTGGTYSTLKVQPAELEDSGVYFCASSQVVLGGELFFGEGSRLTVL.

The CDR3 region is CAWRGTLSYEQYF. CDR3 bases: TGTGCCTGGAGAGGGACCCTCTCCTACGAGCAGTACTTC. The V call is TRBV30, the J call TRBJ2-7, with D possibly called TRBD1 or TRBD2 (5 bases each). With 3 bases removed from V and 0 bases from J, the gap between germline ends came to 9 bases. Per germline, CDR1 GTSNPN and CDR2 SVGIG (reference sequence). The CDR3 covers 13 residues.

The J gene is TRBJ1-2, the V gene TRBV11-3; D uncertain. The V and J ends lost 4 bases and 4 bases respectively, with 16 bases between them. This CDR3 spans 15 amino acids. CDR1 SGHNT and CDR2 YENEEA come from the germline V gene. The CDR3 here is CASSSGSGGFYGYTF. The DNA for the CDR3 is TGTGCCAGCAGCTCGGGGTCAGGAGGGTTCTATGGCTACACCTTC.

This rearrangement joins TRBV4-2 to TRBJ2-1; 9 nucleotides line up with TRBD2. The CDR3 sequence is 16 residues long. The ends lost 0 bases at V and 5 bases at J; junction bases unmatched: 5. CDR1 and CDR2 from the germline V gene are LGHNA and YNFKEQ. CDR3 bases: TGTGCCAGCAGCCAAGAGGGGCGGGGGGGAAACAATGAGCAGTTCTTC. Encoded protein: CASSQEGRGGNNEQFF.

The DNA for the CDR3 is TGTGCCAGCAGTGAAGTCGTCCCGAGGACCGGGGAGCTGTTTTTT. This encodes CASSEVVPRTGELFF. V gene TRBV6-1 combines with J gene TRBJ2-2; D is undetermined. CDR3 length: 15 residues. Germline V gives CDR1 MNHNS, CDR2 SASEGT. Trimming took off 1 base at V and 5 bases at J, with 11 bases between the two ends.

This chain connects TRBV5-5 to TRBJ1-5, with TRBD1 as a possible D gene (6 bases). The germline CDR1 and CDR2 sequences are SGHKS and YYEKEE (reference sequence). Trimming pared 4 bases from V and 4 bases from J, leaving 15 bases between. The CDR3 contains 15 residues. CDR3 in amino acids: CASSPLAQGNQPQHF. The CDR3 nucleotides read TGTGCCAGCAGCCCCTTGGCACAGGGTAATCAGCCCCAGCATTTT. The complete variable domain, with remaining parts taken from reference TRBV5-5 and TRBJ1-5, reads DAGVTQSPTHLIKTRGQQVTLRCSPISGHKSVSWYQQVLGQGPQFIFQYYEKEERGRGNFPDRFSARQFPNYSSELNVNALLLGDSALYLCASSPLAQGNQPQHFGDGTRLSIL.

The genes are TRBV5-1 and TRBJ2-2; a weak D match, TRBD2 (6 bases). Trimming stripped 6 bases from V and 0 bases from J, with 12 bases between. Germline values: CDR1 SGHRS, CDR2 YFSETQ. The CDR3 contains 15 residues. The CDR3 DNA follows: TGCGCCAGCACCTCTAGCGTCACGAACACCGGGGAGCTGTTTTTT. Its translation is CASTSSVTNTGELFF.

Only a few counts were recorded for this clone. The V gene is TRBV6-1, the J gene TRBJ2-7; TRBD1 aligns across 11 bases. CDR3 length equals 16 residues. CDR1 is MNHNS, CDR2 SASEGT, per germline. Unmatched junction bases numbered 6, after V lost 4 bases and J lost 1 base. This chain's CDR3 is CASSVVGTGGSYEQYF. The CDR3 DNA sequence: TGTGCCAGCAGTGTGGTCGGGACAGGGGGTTCCTACGAGCAGTACTTC.

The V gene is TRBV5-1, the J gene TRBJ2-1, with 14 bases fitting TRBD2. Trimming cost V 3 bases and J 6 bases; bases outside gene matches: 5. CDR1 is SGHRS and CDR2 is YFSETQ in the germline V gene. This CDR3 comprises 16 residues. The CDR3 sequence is CASSWRTSGGSNEQFF. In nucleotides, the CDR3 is TGCGCCAGCAGCTGGAGGACTAGCGGGGGGTCCAATGAGCAGTTCTTC.

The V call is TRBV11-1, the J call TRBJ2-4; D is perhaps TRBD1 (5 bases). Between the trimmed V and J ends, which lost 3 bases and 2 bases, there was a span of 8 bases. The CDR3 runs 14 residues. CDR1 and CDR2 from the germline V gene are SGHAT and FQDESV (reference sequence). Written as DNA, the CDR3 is TGTGCCAGCAGCTTTGCAGGGTCCAAAAACATTCAGTACTTC. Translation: CASSFAGSKNIQYF.

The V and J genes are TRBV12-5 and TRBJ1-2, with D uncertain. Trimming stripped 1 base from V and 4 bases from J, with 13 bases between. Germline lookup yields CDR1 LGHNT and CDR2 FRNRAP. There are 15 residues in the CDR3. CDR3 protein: CASGLAPPDPYGYTF. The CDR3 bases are TGTGCTAGTGGTTTGGCGCCACCGGACCCCTATGGCTACACCTTC.

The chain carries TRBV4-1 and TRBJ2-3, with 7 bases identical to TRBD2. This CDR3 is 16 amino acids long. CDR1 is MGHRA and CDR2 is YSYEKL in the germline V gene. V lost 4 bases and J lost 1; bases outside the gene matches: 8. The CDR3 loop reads CASSLDGGYGTDTQYF. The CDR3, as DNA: TGCGCCAGCAGCCTTGACGGGGGGTATGGCACAGATACGCAGTATTTT.

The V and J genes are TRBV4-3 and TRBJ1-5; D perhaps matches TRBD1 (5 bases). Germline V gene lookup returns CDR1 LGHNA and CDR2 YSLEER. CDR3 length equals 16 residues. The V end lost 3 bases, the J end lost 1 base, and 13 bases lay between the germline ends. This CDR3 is CASSQTDGGSNQPQHF. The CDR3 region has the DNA TGCGCCAGCAGCCAGACGGACGGGGGGAGCAATCAGCCCCAGCATTTT.

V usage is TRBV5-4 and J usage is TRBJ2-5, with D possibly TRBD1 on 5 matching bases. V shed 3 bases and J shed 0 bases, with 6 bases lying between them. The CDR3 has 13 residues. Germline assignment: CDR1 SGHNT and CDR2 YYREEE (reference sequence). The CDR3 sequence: CASSSRDQETQYF. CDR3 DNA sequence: TGTGCCAGCAGCTCCAGGGACCAAGAGACCCAGTACTTC.

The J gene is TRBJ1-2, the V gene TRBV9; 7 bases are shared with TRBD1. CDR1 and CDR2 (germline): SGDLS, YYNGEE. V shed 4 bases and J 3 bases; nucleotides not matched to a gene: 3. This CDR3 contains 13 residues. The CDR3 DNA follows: TGTGCCAGCAGCTCGGGACAGTACTATGGCTACACCTTC. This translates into CASSSGQYYGYTF. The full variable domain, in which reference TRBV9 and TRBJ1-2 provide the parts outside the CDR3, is DSGVTQTPKHLITATGQRVTLRCSPRSGDLSVYWYQQSLDQGLQFLIQYYNGEERAKGNILERFSAQQFPDLHSELNLSSLELGDSALYFCASSSGQYYGYTFGSGTRLTVV.

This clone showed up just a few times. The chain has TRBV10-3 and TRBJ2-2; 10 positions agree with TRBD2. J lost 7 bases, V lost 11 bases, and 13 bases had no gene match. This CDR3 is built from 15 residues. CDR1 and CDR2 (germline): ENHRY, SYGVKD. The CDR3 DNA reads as TGTGCCGTGGGGGCTAGCGGGGGCCACAACGGGGAGCTGTTTTTT. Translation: CAVGASGGHNGELFF.

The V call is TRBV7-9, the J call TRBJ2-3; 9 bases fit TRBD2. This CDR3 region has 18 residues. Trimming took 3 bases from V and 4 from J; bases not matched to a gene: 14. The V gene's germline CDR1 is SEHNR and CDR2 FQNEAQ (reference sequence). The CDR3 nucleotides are TGTGCCAGCAGCTTCAGGGAAATAGCGGGAGTCGGCGCAGATACGCAGTATTTT. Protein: CASSFREIAGVGADTQYF.

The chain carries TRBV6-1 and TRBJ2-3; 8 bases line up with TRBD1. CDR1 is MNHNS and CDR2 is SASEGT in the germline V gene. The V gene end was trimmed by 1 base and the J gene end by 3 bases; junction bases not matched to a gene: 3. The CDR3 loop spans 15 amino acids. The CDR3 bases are TGTGCCAGCAGTGAAGACGACAGGGGTACAGATACGCAGTATTTT. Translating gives CASSEDDRGTDTQYF.

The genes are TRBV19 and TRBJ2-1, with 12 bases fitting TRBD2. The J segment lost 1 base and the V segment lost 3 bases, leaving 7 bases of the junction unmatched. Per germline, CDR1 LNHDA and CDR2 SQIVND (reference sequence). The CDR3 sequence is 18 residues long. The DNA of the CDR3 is TGTGCCAGTAGTATCCCGGCACTAGCGGGAGGTTCCTACAATGAGCAGTTCTTC. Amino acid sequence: CASSIPALAGGSYNEQFF.